This TCR beta chain was captured by sequencing in a study of shared clonotypes between healthy human individuals. Study summary: A couple of women and a few men aged 18 to 49 made up the donors. The study used three CD4 naive, three CD4 memory, two CD8 naive and one CD8 memory plate per donor.

Every subset's genomic DNA went evenly onto several immunoSEQ plates. Per the original data handling: ImmunoSEQ supplied junction-only sequences lacking quality scores, so filtering was different. Assay used: immunoSEQ multiplex PCR; TCRdb lists only in-frame clones, some missing. D and trimming were read from the DNA, whereas the V and J calls and clone size are those reported in that table. Among around 1 million clones listed, more than 75% were seen once. The CDR3 sequence is 15 residues long. The germline V gene encodes CDR1 MNHNS and CDR2 SASEGT. The junction had 11 bases not matched to a gene; V was cut back by 3 bases and J by 7 bases.

Sequencing used memory CD4+ T cells sorted from blood. Sample subset: CD45RA-negative fraction. The rearrangement links TRBV6-1 to TRBJ1-1; 7 nucleotides agree with TRBD1. The TCR was taken from a man younger than 35 in good health. CDR3 residues: CASSDKTRGGIEAFF. In nucleotides, the CDR3 is TGTGCCAGCAGTGATAAAACACGAGGGGGCATTGAAGCTTTCTTT.